Below, one TCR beta chain is given with its context. The identical CDR3 is also encoded by other nucleotide sequences in the sample. This sample was included in a study of blood T cell repertoires in COVID-19. Across the study: The United States, Italy and Spain were the sources of the acute and convalescent COVID-19 samples. Sample material is recorded as cDNA or gDNA derived from T cells, B-cell-depleted T cells, or PBMCs.

There are 13 residues in the CDR3. The V end lost 2 bases, the J end lost 6 bases, and 11 bases lay between the germline ends. The V gene's germline CDR1 is KGHSH and CDR2 LQKENI. Original analysis: How many nucleated cells were present was estimated from reference gene primer amplification. Profiled with immunoSEQ multiplex PCR; TCRdb holds only in-frame clones, not every one. The D gene and trimming were derived from the DNA, and the V and J assignments and clone size from that table. Here the sample spans under 300,000 clones, approximately 83% being singletons. The rearrangement links TRBV18 to TRBJ2-7; TRBD2 might be the D (5 bases). The TCR sequence derives from a human donor in a cohort sampled during active COVID-19. The sample taken for sequencing was peripheral blood. CDR3 loop: CASSPGIEGEQYF. In DNA form, the CDR3 reads TGTGCCAGCTCACCAGGGATCGAGGGCGAGCAGTACTTC.